The 25 T cell receptor beta chains in this list originate from one sample, sequenced in a study of OX40 agonist ivuxolimab in advanced cancers. Method: immunoSEQ multiplex PCR; TCRdb's copy keeps in-frame clones and lacks some. The sample lists about 83,000 clones, more than 80% seen once, with under 8.5% in the top ten. Sequenced here: CD4+ or CD8+ T cells sorted from blood, sampled in a trial of the OX40 agonist ivuxolimab. These receptor sequences come from an adult with an advanced solid tumor such as melanoma, head and neck, liver or kidney cancer.

The chain combines TRBV30 with TRBJ2-3; D perhaps matches TRBD2 (7 bases). Germline assignment: CDR1 GTSNPN and CDR2 SVGIG (reference sequence). The CDR3 covers 15 residues. V was clipped by 0 bases and J by 1 base, with 11 bases between them. The CDR3 DNA follows: TGTGCCTGGAGTGTACTCGGGGGGCGCACAGATACGCAGTATTTT. This sequence encodes CAWSVLGGRTDTQYF.

The chain has TRBV18 and TRBJ2-6, with D unresolved. Germline V CDR1 and CDR2: KGHSH, LQKENI. The CDR3 is 15 residues long. With 4 bases removed from V and 0 bases from J, the gap between germline ends came to 7 bases. CDR3 in amino acids: CASSLAYSGANVLTF. The CDR3, as DNA: TGTGCCAGCTCACTAGCTTACTCTGGGGCCAACGTCCTGACTTTC.

This chain uses TRBV6-5 with TRBJ1-2; TRBD1 matches at 11 bases. CDR1 is MNHEY, CDR2 SVGAGI, per germline. This CDR3 spans 15 amino acids. The trim removed 0 bases at V and 7 bases at J, leaving 4 bases unmatched. CDR3 nucleotide sequence: TGTGCCAGCAGTTACTCCGGACAGGGGGCGTTTGGCTACACCTTC. This gives the protein CASSYSGQGAFGYTF.

The chain joins TRBV30 to TRBJ1-3; tentative D call: TRBD1 (5 bases). This CDR3 has 17 amino acids. From germline, CDR1 is GTSNPN and CDR2 SVGIG (reference sequence). Trimming removed 2 bases at V and 0 bases at J, with 17 bases between. The CDR3 nucleotides read TGTGCCTGGAGTCCCCCGGGGCATAGGGCCTCTGGAAACACCATATATTTT. Residues: CAWSPPGHRASGNTIYF.

The chain combines TRBV6-6 with TRBJ1-1; 8 nucleotides agree with TRBD1. V trimming: 5 bases; J trimming: 1 base; junction bases outside the gene matches: 6. The CDR3 runs 15 residues. In germline, CDR1 is MNHNY, CDR2 SVGAGI (reference sequence). Here the CDR3 reads CASSIAGTGNTEAFF. Written as DNA, the CDR3 is TGTGCCAGCAGTATCGCAGGGACAGGGAACACTGAAGCTTTCTTT.

The chain uses TRBV27 and TRBJ2-4; D not certain. With 7 bases removed from V and 5 bases from J, the gap between germline ends came to 0 bases. CDR1 is MNHEY, CDR2 SMNVEV, per germline (reference sequence). The CDR3 runs 9 residues. DNA for the CDR3: TGTGCCAGCAAAAACATTCAGTACTTC. Translation gives CASKNIQYF.

The gene calls are TRBV19 and TRBJ2-3; D unresolved. Trimming removed 7 bases at V and 2 bases at J, with 7 bases between. The CDR3 is 12 residues long. Germline CDR1 LNHDA, CDR2 SQIVND (reference sequence). This chain's CDR3 is CASNFDTDTQYF. In nucleotides, the CDR3 is TGTGCCAGTAACTTCGACACAGATACGCAGTATTTT.

The chain employs TRBV7-8 and TRBJ2-5; D gene ambiguous. Trimming took 5 bases from V and 5 from J, leaving 9 bases between them. The CDR3 covers 12 residues. CDR1 is SGHVS and CDR2 is FQNEAQ in the germline V gene. Here the CDR3 DNA reads TGTGCCAGCAGCGGAGTTTGGGAGACCCAGTACTTC. Translation gives CASSGVWETQYF.

Here the CDR3 reads CASSTTSGALWEQFF. CDR3 sequence (DNA): TGTGCCAGCAGTACGACTAGCGGGGCGTTATGGGAGCAGTTCTTC. The chain joins TRBV6-5 to TRBJ2-1, with TRBD2 matching over 11 bases. There are 15 residues in the CDR3. The ends lost 5 bases at V and 10 bases at J; junction bases unmatched: 10. Germline V gives CDR1 MNHEY, CDR2 SVGAGI.

V and J are TRBV20-1 and TRBJ2-7; D is ambiguous. CDR3 length: 11 residues. V was cut by 6 bases and J by 5 bases, with 11 bases left in between. The germline gives CDR1 DFQATT, CDR2 SNEGSKA (reference sequence). The CDR3, as DNA: TGCAGTGCCGCCCACCCCCACGAGCAGTACTTC. Protein product: CSAAHPHEQYF.

This clone was recorded once. The chain is built from TRBV27 and TRBJ2-2; D unclear. The V end lost 3 bases, the J end lost 1 base, and 3 bases lay between the germline ends. This CDR3 has 13 residues. The germline CDR1 and CDR2 sequences are MNHEY and SMNVEV (reference sequence). CDR3 bases: TGTGCCAGCAGTTTGGGGAACACCGGGGAGCTGTTTTTT. It translates to CASSLGNTGELFF.

V is TRBV11-2 and J is TRBJ1-1; D is unclear. CDR1 SGHAT and CDR2 FQNNGV come from the germline V gene. With 2 bases removed from V and 5 bases from J, the gap between germline ends came to 6 bases. The length of the CDR3 is 12 residues. The CDR3 nucleotides are TGTGCCAGCAGCTTAACCAGAACTGAAGCTTTCTTT. Its translation is CASSLTRTEAFF.

V usage is TRBV4-1 and J usage is TRBJ2-3; the D is unclear. The CDR3 contains 12 residues. Trimming stripped 4 bases from V and 6 bases from J, with 8 bases between. Germline V CDR1 and CDR2: MGHRA, YSYEKL. CDR3 region: CASSPEGDTQYF. The DNA for the CDR3 is TGCGCCAGCAGCCCCGAAGGGGATACGCAGTATTTT.

The gene calls are TRBV19 and TRBJ2-3, with D unclear. The CDR3 is made up of 12 amino acids. Germline V CDR1 and CDR2: LNHDA, SQIVND (reference sequence). V lost 6 bases to trimming and J lost 4 bases, with 8 bases between them. The CDR3 DNA follows: TGTGCCAGTAGCCCGTCCCCAGATACGCAGTATTTT. The encoded protein is CASSPSPDTQYF.

This chain uses TRBV6-5 with TRBJ2-7; D is possibly TRBD1 (5 bases). There are 14 residues in the CDR3. Trimming pared 2 bases from V and 1 base from J, leaving 9 bases between. Per the germline V gene, CDR1 is MNHEY and CDR2 is SVGAGI. This chain's CDR3 is CASSYVQGSYEQYF. The CDR3, as DNA: TGTGCCAGCAGTTACGTCCAGGGATCCTACGAGCAGTACTTC.

The CDR3 sequence: CASSIPLNTEAFF. The CDR3 DNA reads as TGTGCCAGTAGTATACCCTTGAACACTGAAGCTTTCTTT. V usage is TRBV19 and J usage is TRBJ1-1, with no clear D. Per the germline V gene, CDR1 is LNHDA and CDR2 is SQIVND (reference sequence). The V end lost 2 bases, the J end lost 0 bases, and 4 bases lay between the germline ends. The CDR3 loop spans 13 amino acids.

This chain uses TRBV20-1 with TRBJ1-1; D is unresolved. Germline V gene data show CDR1 as DFQATT and CDR2 as SNEGSKA (reference sequence). The germline V and J ends were trimmed by 5 bases and 13 bases, with 8 bases remaining between them. CDR3 length equals 8 residues. The CDR3 reads CSAVFGFF. The CDR3 region has the DNA TGCAGTGCTGTATTTGGTTTCTTT.

J is TRBJ2-1 and V is TRBV4-1; no firm D call. The CDR3 spans 12 residues. Per the germline V gene, CDR1 is MGHRA and CDR2 is YSYEKL. The V and J ends lost 1 base and 4 bases respectively, with 2 bases between them. CDR3 region: CASSQGYNEQFF. Written as DNA, the CDR3 is TGCGCCAGCAGCCAAGGATACAATGAGCAGTTCTTC.

The chain has TRBV19 and TRBJ1-5; maybe TRBD1 (5 bases). Germline V lookup: CDR1 LNHDA, CDR2 SQIVND (reference sequence). The length of the CDR3 is 14 residues. Trimming removed 2 bases from V and 6 bases from J, with 11 bases in between. As DNA, the CDR3 is TGTGCCAGTAGTATACCCCAGGGAATTCAGCCCCAGCATTTT. Protein sequence: CASSIPQGIQPQHF.

This chain uses TRBV6-5 with TRBJ1-3; 7 nucleotides agree with TRBD1. Losses at the gene ends were 5 bases for V and 5 bases for J; bases not matched to a gene: 9. The V gene's germline CDR1 is MNHEY and CDR2 SVGAGI. The CDR3 totals 15 residues. In DNA, the CDR3 is TGTGCCAGCAGTCCAACGACAGGGAGGAGAAACACCATATATTTT. As protein: CASSPTTGRRNTIYF.

The chain couples TRBV28 to TRBJ1-1; 8 bases match TRBD1. V trimming: 4 bases; J trimming: 7 bases; junction bases outside the gene matches: 5. Germline assignment: CDR1 MDHEN and CDR2 SYDVKM. This CDR3 is built from 13 residues. CDR3 bases: TGTGCCAGCAGTTGGACAGGGCTAAGTGAAGCTTTCTTT. Residues: CASSWTGLSEAFF.

This clone was detected only a few times. This chain uses TRBV2 with TRBJ1-5; D remains unclear. Germline V gene data show CDR1 as SNHLY and CDR2 as FYNNEI. CDR3 length: 13 residues. V was clipped by 1 base and J by 7 bases, with 8 bases between them. The DNA for the CDR3 is TGTGCCAGCAGTGAAGAGGGTTGGCAGCCCCAGCATTTT. As protein: CASSEEGWQPQHF.

CDR3 region: CASSHNSNQPQHF. In DNA form, the CDR3 reads TGTGCCAGCAGCCACAATAGCAATCAGCCCCAGCATTTT. The chain links TRBV6-6 to TRBJ1-5; D remains ambiguous. Trimming cost V 6 bases and J 0 bases, with 6 bases left between them. CDR1 and CDR2 (germline): MNHNY, SVGAGI (reference sequence). This CDR3 comprises 13 residues.

This chain uses TRBV6-6 with TRBJ2-4; the D gene is possibly TRBD1 (6 bases). CDR1 MNHNY and CDR2 SVGAGI come from the germline V gene (reference sequence). The length of the CDR3 is 13 residues. The V and J ends lost 0 bases and 13 bases respectively, with 13 bases between them. CDR3 protein: CASSYSKAGDQYF. The DNA of the CDR3 is TGTGCCAGCAGTTACTCGAAGGCAGGGGACCAGTACTTC.

V and J are TRBV4-2 and TRBJ2-1; 9 nucleotides line up with TRBD2. CDR3 length equals 15 residues. The germline gives CDR1 LGHNA, CDR2 YNFKEQ. J was trimmed by 4 bases and V by 4 bases; bases with no gene match: 5. The CDR3 here is CASSPPSGEYNEQFF. CDR3 sequence (DNA): TGTGCCAGCAGCCCACCTAGCGGGGAATACAATGAGCAGTTCTTC.